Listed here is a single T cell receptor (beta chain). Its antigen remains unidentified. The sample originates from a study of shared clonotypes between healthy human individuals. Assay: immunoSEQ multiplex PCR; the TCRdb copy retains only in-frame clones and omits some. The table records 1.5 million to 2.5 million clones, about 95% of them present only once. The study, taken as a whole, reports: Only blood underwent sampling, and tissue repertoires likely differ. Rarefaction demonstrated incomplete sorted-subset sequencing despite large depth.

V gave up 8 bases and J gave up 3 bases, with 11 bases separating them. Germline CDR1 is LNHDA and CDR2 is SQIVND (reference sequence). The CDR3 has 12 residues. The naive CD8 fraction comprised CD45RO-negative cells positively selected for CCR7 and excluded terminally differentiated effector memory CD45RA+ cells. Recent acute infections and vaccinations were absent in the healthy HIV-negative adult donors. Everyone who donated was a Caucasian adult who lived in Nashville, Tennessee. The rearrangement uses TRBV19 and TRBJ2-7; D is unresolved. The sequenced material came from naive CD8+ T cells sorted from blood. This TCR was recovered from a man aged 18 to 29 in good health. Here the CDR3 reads CASSDGLYEQYF. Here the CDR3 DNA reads TGTGCCAGTTCGGACGGCCTCTACGAGCAGTACTTC. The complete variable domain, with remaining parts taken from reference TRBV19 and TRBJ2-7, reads DGGITQSPKYLFRKEGQNVTLSCEQNLNHDAMYWYRQDPGQGLRLIYYSQIVNDFQKGDIAEGYSVSREKKESFPLTVTSAQKNPTAFYLCASSDGLYEQYFGPGTRLTVT.